Listed below are T cell receptor beta chains from one sample, sequenced in a study of blood T cells in healthy people across ages. MiXCR, run by TCRdb on the 5' RACE reads, gives a single entry per CDR3 protein. The sample has about 680,000 distinct CDR3 sequences, around 48% seen once; the top ten hold approximately 32%. Sequencing was carried out using blood. All receptors come from a woman in her fifties or sixties in good health. Each CDR3 is given with its conserved first and last residue. The order of the fields is D gene, clone size, V gene, J gene, CDR3 DNA, CDR3 protein. The D gene is left open where the match is weak. Only part of the rows carry a size: once, few, many, or a class if the clone is expanded.

-,-,TRBV7-9,TRBJ2-7,TGTGCCAGCAGCTTAGCAACTAAACCCTCCTACGAGCAGTACTTC,CASSLATKPSYEQYF
TRBD2,once,TRBV24-1,TRBJ2-5,TGTGCCACCAGTGATTTGGAGACTAGCGTAAACAATGAGCAGTACTTC,CATSDLETSVNNEQYF
-,few,TRBV5-5,TRBJ2-7,TGTGCCAGCAGCAGGACGGCCCGAGGGAGCGTTGAGCAGTACTTC,CASSRTARGSVEQYF
-,few,TRBV3-1,TRBJ2-6,TGTGCCAGCAGCCAAGAGCGCCCCTCTGGGGCCAACGTCCTGACTTTC,CASSQERPSGANVLTF
TRBD2,-,TRBV7-3,TRBJ2-1,TGTGCCAGCAGCTCGACTCGACTAGCGGGGTACAATGAGCAGTTCTTC,CASSSTRLAGYNEQFF
-,-,TRBV7-6,TRBJ2-7,TGTGCCAGCGGATCACCAATTAACTACGAGCAGTACTTC,CASGSPINYEQYF
-,-,TRBV4-1,TRBJ2-7,TGCGCCAGCAGCCCGGTTGGGAGGACTCTTCACTACGAGCAGTACTTC,CASSPVGRTLHYEQYF
-,-,TRBV20-1,TRBJ2-7,TGCAGTGCTAGAGATCGCGACTGGGGACTTCCCTACGAGCAGTACTTC,CSARDRDWGLPYEQYF
TRBD2,few,TRBV5-1,TRBJ2-5,TGCGCCAGCAGCGTTGGACTAGCGGGAGGGGAGGAGACCCAGTACTTC,CASSVGLAGGEETQYF
-,-,TRBV15,TRBJ2-4,TGTGCCACCAGCAGAGAGATACAGGGAAAAAACATTCAGTACTTC,CATSREIQGKNIQYF
TRBD1,-,TRBV20-1,TRBJ2-1,TGCAGTGCTAGCCAGACAGGGCAAGAGACCCAGTTCTTC,CSASQTGQETQFF
-,-,TRBV7-2,TRBJ2-1,TGTGCCAGCAGCCCCCTCGCTAGAGATGAGCAGTTCTTC,CASSPLARDEQFF
-,-,TRBV30,TRBJ2-6,TGTGCCACCCGAAAGGCCAACGTCCTGACTTTC,CATRKANVLTF
-,-,TRBV4-3,TRBJ2-7,TGCGCCAGCAGCCAAGATCGGGGTCCCCGCGAGCAGTACTTC,CASSQDRGPREQYF
-,once,TRBV2,TRBJ1-1,TGTGCCAGCAGTGTAACAGTTAGTGGCACTGAAGCTTTCTTT,CASSVTVSGTEAFF
-,-,TRBV29-1,TRBJ2-7,TGCAGCGTTATGGCCGATAGCTCCTACGAGCAGTACTTC,CSVMADSSYEQYF
-,few,TRBV20-1,TRBJ1-6,TGCAGTGCTAGAGAGGCCGGGAGATATAATTCATCCCTCCACTTT,CSAREAGRYNSSLHF
-,-,TRBV5-1,TRBJ2-3,TGCGCCAGCAGATCCACTAGCCGGAGCACAGATACGCAGTATTTT,CASRSTSRSTDTQYF
TRBD2,-,TRBV4-3,TRBJ2-1,TGCGCCAGCAGCCAGGACACTAGCGAGAAATACAATGAGCAGTTCTTC,CASSQDTSEKYNEQFF
-,few,TRBV6-1,TRBJ2-7,TGTGCCAGCACAGGGGAAGACTACGAGCAGTACTTC,CASTGEDYEQYF
-,-,TRBV4-2,TRBJ2-4,TGTGCCAGCAGCCAGCCCACGGGGGACCGCATAGCCAAAAACATTCGGTACTTC,CASSQPTGDRIAKNIRYF
-,few,TRBV6-2/TRBV6-3,TRBJ2-4,TGTGCCAGCAGACCCGGAGGGGGCAAAAACATTCAGTACTTC,CASRPGGGKNIQYF
-,-,TRBV7-3,TRBJ2-7,TGTGCCAGCAGCTTAGGGGGAAACATCTACGAGCAGTACTTC,CASSLGGNIYEQYF
-,-,TRBV9,TRBJ2-5,TGTGCCAGCAGCGTAGCCGCAGTCAGAGAGACCCAGTACTTC,CASSVAAVRETQYF
-,once,TRBV5-1,TRBJ1-4,TGCGCCAGCAGCCGGGCCCGGGGGGAAAAACTGTTTTTT,CASSRARGEKLFF
TRBD2,-,TRBV9,TRBJ2-3,TGTGCCAGCAGCGCTGGACTAGAGATAGATACGCAGTATTTT,CASSAGLEIDTQYF
-,once,TRBV10-3,TRBJ1-2,TGTGCCATCTCGGACGGATCCGATGGCTACACCTTC,CAISDGSDGYTF
-,-,TRBV5-5,TRBJ1-6,TGTGCCAGCAGCTTGGTTCCCTCGGCCCTTAATTCACCCCTCCACTTT,CASSLVPSALNSPLHF
TRBD2,-,TRBV6-6,TRBJ2-7,TGTGCCAGCATGGGTCTAGCGGTGTACGAGCAGTACTTC,CASMGLAVYEQYF
TRBD1,many,TRBV6-1,TRBJ1-6,TGTGCCAGCAGGACGGGGACAGAGAGTTCACCCCTCCACTTT,CASRTGTESSPLHF
-,-,TRBV15,TRBJ2-5,TGTGCCACCAGCGGAGATCGGGAGACCCAGTACTTC,CATSGDRETQYF
TRBD1,-,TRBV27,TRBJ1-4,TGTGCCAGCAGCAGACAGGGGTTAGGTGAAAAACTGTTTTTT,CASSRQGLGEKLFF
TRBD2,many,TRBV29-1,TRBJ2-1,TGCAGCGTTGAGGGGACTAGCGGGGACAATGAGCAGTTCTTC,CSVEGTSGDNEQFF
-,-,TRBV9,TRBJ1-2,TGTGCCAGCAGTGAGGGGAGTGAGGCACCGTGTGGCTACACCTTC,CASSEGSEAPCGYTF
-,-,TRBV10-3,TRBJ2-7,TGTGCCATCAGGGACCTCTTGGCATCCGAGCAGTACTTC,CAIRDLLASEQYF
-,many,TRBV6-5,TRBJ2-7,TGTGCCAGCAGTTCTCAACAAGGTGGAGGTTTCGAGCAGTACTTC,CASSSQQGGGFEQYF
-,-,TRBV28,TRBJ2-1,TGTGCCAGCAGCCCCCCGGAAAACAATGAGCAGTTCTTC,CASSPPENNEQFF
-,-,TRBV4-3,TRBJ1-2,TGCGCCAGCAGCCAGGACCGGGGGGCCGGCGGCTATGGCTACACCTTC,CASSQDRGAGGYGYTF
TRBD2,-,TRBV7-6,TRBJ2-7,TGTGCCAGCAGCTTAGAAGTAGCGGGAGGTGCCTACGAGCAGTACTTC,CASSLEVAGGAYEQYF
-,few,TRBV29-1,TRBJ2-3,TGCAGCGTTCGCGTCCAAACAGATACGCAGTATTTT,CSVRVQTDTQYF
TRBD1,-,TRBV7-2,TRBJ2-3,TGTGCCAGCAGCCCCCCCGGGACAGGGCGTGGAGATACGCAGTATTTT,CASSPPGTGRGDTQYF
TRBD1,-,TRBV6-5,TRBJ1-1,TGTGCCAGCAGAAGACAGGGTAGAATGCTAAGCCGAGCTTTCTTT,CASRRQGRMLSRAFF
-,-,TRBV6-6,TRBJ2-3,TGTGCCAGCAGTTACGGAGAAACAGATACGCAGTATTTT,CASSYGETDTQYF
-,few,TRBV20-1,TRBJ2-3,TGCAGTGCCCCTAGGGCAGGCACAGATACGCAGTATTTT,CSAPRAGTDTQYF
TRBD1,-,TRBV20-1,TRBJ2-1,TGCAGTGCTAGAGACCGAGCAACCGGGACAGGGGCCTACAATGAGCAGTTCTTC,CSARDRATGTGAYNEQFF
-,few,TRBV27,TRBJ2-7,TGTGCCAGCAGTTTCCGGAGGGGCGAGCAGTACTTC,CASSFRRGEQYF
TRBD2,-,TRBV3-1,TRBJ2-7,TGTGCCAGCGGCCAAGAGACTAGCGGGAGCAACGAGCAGTACTTC,CASGQETSGSNEQYF
-,few,TRBV12-3/TRBV12-4,TRBJ1-2,TGTGCCAGCTCAAGGGGGAATAACTATGGCTACACCTTC,CASSRGNNYGYTF
TRBD2,-,TRBV2,TRBJ2-2,TGTGCCAGCAGGTCTAGCGGGAGGGTTTACACCGGGGAGCTGTTTTTT,CASRSSGRVYTGELFF
TRBD2,few,TRBV10-3,TRBJ2-1,TGTGCCATCAGTGGCAAAACGGGACTAGCGGGAGTATCGGCCGATGAGCAGTTCTTC,CAISGKTGLAGVSADEQFF
TRBD1,-,TRBV20-1,TRBJ2-7,TGTAGTGCTCCACCTGGACAGGGAATAGACAATGAGCAGTACTTC,CSAPPGQGIDNEQYF
-,-,TRBV29-1,TRBJ1-2,TGCAGCGTTGGCAAGGGCACCAACTATGGCTACACCTTC,CSVGKGTNYGYTF
-,-,TRBV29-1,TRBJ2-3,TGCAGCGTTTCCGCGGTAGTCCGCACAGATACGCAGTATTTT,CSVSAVVRTDTQYF
-,-,TRBV20-1,TRBJ2-3,TGCAGTGTTAGTGGCCACTGGTTTAGCACAGATACGCAGTATTTT,CSVSGHWFSTDTQYF
-,few,TRBV25-1,TRBJ2-1,TGTGCCAGCATAGGCGTTAATGAGCAGTTCTTC,CASIGVNEQFF
TRBD1,few,TRBV28,TRBJ2-7,TGTGCCAGCGGGGCGCCAGGGGGCTTCCGCGAGCAGTACTTC,CASGAPGGFREQYF
-,-,TRBV5-1,TRBJ2-5,TGCGCAAGCAGCTTGGTAACAGTAGGAGAGACCCAGTACTTC,CASSLVTVGETQYF
-,few,TRBV7-2,TRBJ2-5,TGTGCCAGCAGCTTAAGCCCCTCTCAAGAGACCCAGTACTTC,CASSLSPSQETQYF